This T cell receptor (beta chain) was observed in a study of cytomegalovirus exposure and HLA in healthy donors. Study-level background: A prior analysis found roughly 110 million unique TCR beta sequences from 150 million to 200 million T cells. Study conclusions and caveats: In a later analysis, parvovirus B19, influenza, CMV and Epstein-Barr virus appeared linked to several top co-occurrence clusters. A later examination showed that TCR association rates differed by HLA locus, with DRB1 most and HLA-C fewest. A later analysis showed HLA-associated TCR beta chains outstripping equally common others in clonal expansion.

The CDR3 covers 13 residues. Looked up from germline, CDR1 is MNHNS and CDR2 is SASEGT. V lost 0 bases and J lost 4, with 6 bases in between. Concerning this clone: The antigen is unknown.

The PCR had 60 Vbeta and 13 Jbeta primers. Clones were read by immunoSEQ multiplex PCR, and TCRdb kept only the in-frame ones, dropping some. This sample has some 130,000 clones, with approximately 74% found just once. Source material: PBMCs. This TCR came from a male donor in good health and CMV-seronegative. The rearrangement links TRBV6-1 to TRBJ1-2, with D maybe TRBD1 (6 bases). In nucleotides, the CDR3 is TGTGCCAGCAGTGAAGCGGACAGCTATGGCTACACCTTC. Translating it yields CASSEADSYGYTF.